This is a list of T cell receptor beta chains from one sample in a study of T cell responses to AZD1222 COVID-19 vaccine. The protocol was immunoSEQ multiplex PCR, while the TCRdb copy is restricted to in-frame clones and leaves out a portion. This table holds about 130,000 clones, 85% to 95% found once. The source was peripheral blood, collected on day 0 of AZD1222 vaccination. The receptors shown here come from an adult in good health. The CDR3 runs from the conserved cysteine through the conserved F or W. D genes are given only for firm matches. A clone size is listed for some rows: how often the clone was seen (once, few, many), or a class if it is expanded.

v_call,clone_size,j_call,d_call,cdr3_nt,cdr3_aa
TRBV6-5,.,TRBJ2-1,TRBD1,TGTGCCAGCAGTTACCGCGGACAGGGGTTTTACAATGAGCAGTTCTTC,CASSYRGQGFYNEQFF
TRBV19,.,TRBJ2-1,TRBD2,TGTGCCAGTAGTATTGGCCTAGCGGGAGGGAATGAGCAGTTCTTC,CASSIGLAGGNEQFF
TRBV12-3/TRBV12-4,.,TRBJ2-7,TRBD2,TGTGCCAGCAGTTTAAAGCTAGCGGGCGAGCAGTACTTC,CASSLKLAGEQYF
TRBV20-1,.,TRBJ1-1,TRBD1,TGCAGTGCTAGATCAGGGGGAGAAGCTTTCTTT,CSARSGGEAFF
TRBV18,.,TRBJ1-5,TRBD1,TGTGCCAGCTCACCACTCCCGGGACAGGGTAATCAGCCCCAGCATTTT,CASSPLPGQGNQPQHF
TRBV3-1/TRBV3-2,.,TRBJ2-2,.,TGTGCCAGCCGGCTGTCCGACAAAGGGGGGACCGGGGAGCTGTTTTTT,CASRLSDKGGTGELFF
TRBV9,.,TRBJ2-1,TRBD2,TGTGCCAGCAGCGTTAGCGGGAGTGGGAATGAGCAGTTCTTC,CASSVSGSGNEQFF
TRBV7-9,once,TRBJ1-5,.,TGTGCCAGCAGTTTAGGAGCAAATCAGCCCCAGCATTTT,CASSLGANQPQHF
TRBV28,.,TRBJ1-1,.,TGTGCCAGCACCTTAAGAACTGAAGCTTTCTTT,CASTLRTEAFF
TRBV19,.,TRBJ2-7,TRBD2,TGTGCCAGTAGTACCCCTAGCGGACTTTCCTACGAGCAGTACTTC,CASSTPSGLSYEQYF
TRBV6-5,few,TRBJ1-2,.,TGTGCCACTAACCTCGGGGGCTATGGCTACACCTTC,CATNLGGYGYTF
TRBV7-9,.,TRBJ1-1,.,TGTGCCAGCAGCTTATCGGGTATAACTGAAGCTTTCTTT,CASSLSGITEAFF
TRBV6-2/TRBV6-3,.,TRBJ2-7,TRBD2,TGTGCCAGCAGTTACTCGTTGAGCGGGAGCGCCTACGAGCAGTACTTC,CASSYSLSGSAYEQYF
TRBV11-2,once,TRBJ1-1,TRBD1,TGTGCCAGCAGCTTGACAGGGGGTCGGGAAGCTTTCTTT,CASSLTGGREAFF
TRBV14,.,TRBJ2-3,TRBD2,TGTGCCAGCAGCCTCAGCGGGAGCCCCCGGGGGACAGATACGCAGTATTTT,CASSLSGSPRGTDTQYF
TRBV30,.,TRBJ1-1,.,TGTGCCTGGATATGGGGGCTGGGGAACACTGAAGCTTTCTTT,CAWIWGLGNTEAFF
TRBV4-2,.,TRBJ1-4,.,TGTGCCAGCAGCCAAGATTTGTCTCTTGGCGAAAAACTGTTTTTT,CASSQDLSLGEKLFF
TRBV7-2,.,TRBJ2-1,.,TGTGCCAGCAGCCTCCGGGGGATGCAGTTCTTC,CASSLRGMQFF
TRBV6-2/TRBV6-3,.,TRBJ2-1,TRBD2,TGTGCCATCAGCCCTCACAAGCGGGAACTTGACAATGAGCAGTTCTTC,CAISPHKRELDNEQFF
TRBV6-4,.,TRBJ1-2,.,TGTGCCAGCACCGCAGGGAAGTTAACCCCGGGCTATGGCTACACCTTC,CASTAGKLTPGYGYTF
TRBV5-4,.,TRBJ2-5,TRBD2,TGTGCCAGCAGCTTACCCCTAGCGGGAGGGGAGACCCAGTACTTC,CASSLPLAGGETQYF
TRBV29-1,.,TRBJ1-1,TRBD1,TGCAGCGCGGGGCCGGGACAGGAGAACACTGAAGCTTTCTTT,CSAGPGQENTEAFF